Following are 23 T cell receptor beta chains from one sample sequenced in a study of T cells after yellow fever vaccination. Each CDR3 protein is one row after TCRdb ran MiXCR on the 5' RACE reads. The profile covers about 170,000 distinct CDR3 sequences, with roughly 6.4% appearing a single time and 2.9% taken by the ten largest. Sequences were derived from CD4+ T cells sorted from PBMCs, sampled on the day of the first yellow fever vaccination. Receptors were obtained from a man younger than 30 who received the YFV17D yellow fever vaccine.

This sequence joins TRBV9 and TRBJ2-1, with D possibly matching TRBD1 (6 bases). The germline V gene has CDR1 SGDLS and CDR2 YYNGEE. V lost 3 bases and J 0 bases, leaving 10 bases between the germline ends. This CDR3 comprises 15 residues. The CDR3 DNA is TGTGCCAGCAGCGCCACAGGGAGCTCCTACAATGAGCAGTTCTTC. This gives the protein CASSATGSSYNEQFF. Full variable domain (remainder filled in from reference TRBV9 and TRBJ2-1): DSGVTQTPKHLITATGQRVTLRCSPRSGDLSVYWYQQSLDQGLQFLIQYYNGEERAKGNILERFSAQQFPDLHSELNLSSLELGDSALYFCASSATGSSYNEQFFGPGTRLTVL.

At least ten counts were recorded for this clonotype. The chain combines TRBV12-3 or TRBV12-4 with TRBJ2-5; TRBD2 matches at 11 bases. The V gene end was trimmed by 6 bases and the J gene end by 3 bases; junction bases not matched to a gene: 3. The length of the CDR3 is 14 residues. The CDR3 DNA reads TGTGCCAGCAGCCTAGCGGGGGGAGAAGAGACCCAGTACTTC. It is translated as CASSLAGGEETQYF.

This clonotype came up many times. This chain links TRBV24-1 with TRBJ1-2, with TRBD1 identical over 7 bases. The CDR3 totals 13 residues. Germline lookup yields CDR1 KGHDR and CDR2 SFDVKD. Trimming removed 5 bases from V and 4 bases from J; junction bases left unmatched: 3. The CDR3 sequence is CATSAWDSYGYTF. As DNA, the CDR3 is TGTGCCACCAGTGCTTGGGACAGCTATGGCTACACCTTC.

The table lists this clonotype with a few counts. The rearrangement links TRBV6-5 to TRBJ2-5; D remains ambiguous. Trimming removed 6 bases from V and 7 bases from J, with 18 bases in between. This CDR3 is built from 14 residues. Germline V gene sequence: CDR1 MNHEY, CDR2 SVGAGI. CDR3 coding DNA: TGTGCCAGCAGCCCCCTGGGTTCTGGAAGGACCCAGTACTTC. Its protein product is CASSPLGSGRTQYF.

The chain links TRBV18 to TRBJ1-3; D gene unclear. The CDR3 is made up of 13 amino acids. Germline V lookup: CDR1 KGHSH, CDR2 LQKENI. V lost 2 bases and J 4 bases, leaving 6 bases between the germline ends. The CDR3 loop reads CASSPEVGNTIYF. In DNA form, the CDR3 reads TGTGCCAGCTCACCAGAGGTCGGAAACACCATATATTTT.

This clonotype was counted at least ten times. The chain has TRBV20-1 and TRBJ2-5; D might be TRBD2 (6 bases). Looked up from germline, CDR1 is DFQATT and CDR2 is SNEGSKA (reference sequence). The V and J ends lost 0 bases and 7 bases respectively, with 9 bases between them. The CDR3 is 12 residues long. CDR3 in amino acids: CSAREGGGTQYF. The CDR3 DNA is TGCAGTGCTAGAGAGGGAGGAGGGACCCAGTACTTC.

V gene TRBV20-1 combines with J gene TRBJ2-3, with D maybe TRBD1 (6 bases). The CDR3 extends over 15 amino acids. The V end lost 0 bases, the J end lost 6 bases, and 16 bases lay between the germline ends. Per the germline V gene, CDR1 is DFQATT and CDR2 is SNEGSKA (reference sequence). This chain's CDR3 is CSARDQGQYRDTQYF. CDR3 nucleotide sequence: TGCAGTGCTAGAGATCAGGGACAATATAGGGATACGCAGTATTTT.

This clonotype came up many times. This sequence joins TRBV5-1 and TRBJ2-7; 8 bases line up with TRBD1. V dropped 3 bases and J dropped 5; count of bases not matched to a gene: 7. From germline, CDR1 is SGHRS and CDR2 YFSETQ. The CDR3 runs to 14 residues. The CDR3 nucleotides are TGCGCCAGCAGCTCCACAGGGGGTTGGGACGAGCAGTACTTC. Protein product: CASSSTGGWDEQYF.

This clonotype was counted ten times or more. The gene calls are TRBV7-3 and TRBJ2-1; TRBD1 is a possible D gene (6 bases). The length of the CDR3 is 15 residues. V dropped 2 bases and J dropped 7 bases, with 15 bases sitting between them. Germline V gene lookup returns CDR1 SGHTA and CDR2 FQGTGA. The CDR3 loop is CASSLQGNGNNEQFF. Written as DNA, the CDR3 is TGTGCCAGCAGCTTACAGGGGAACGGTAATAATGAGCAGTTCTTC.

V is TRBV4-2 and J is TRBJ2-1; D might be TRBD1 (6 bases). Germline assignment: CDR1 LGHNA and CDR2 YNFKEQ. The CDR3 runs to 14 residues. Trimming took off 8 bases at V and 8 bases at J, with 19 bases between the two ends. This chain's CDR3 is CASGLQDSPYEQFF. The CDR3 nucleotides are TGTGCCAGCGGCCTGCAGGACAGTCCATATGAGCAGTTCTTC.

This clonotype was detected a few times. This CDR3 reads CASRVSGTADGYTF. CDR3 in DNA: TGCGCCAGCAGGGTTTCAGGCACGGCCGATGGCTACACCTTC. The rearrangement joins TRBV5-1 to TRBJ1-2; D gene uncertain. The CDR3 runs 14 residues. Trimming left V 5 bases short and J 6 bases short, with 17 bases between. Per the germline V gene, CDR1 is SGHRS and CDR2 is YFSETQ.

This clonotype was observed many times. This sequence joins TRBV7-8 and TRBJ2-7, with 8 bases fitting TRBD2. The length of the CDR3 is 15 residues. V dropped 6 bases and J dropped 6; count of bases not matched to a gene: 13. Germline V gene sequence: CDR1 SGHVS, CDR2 FQNEAQ. The CDR3 coding sequence is TGTGCCAGCAGACCCCGTCCGGGGGGGCCGAGCGAGCAGTACTTC. Translation: CASRPRPGGPSEQYF.

Here the CDR3 DNA reads TGCGCCAGCAGCACCGGGGCAAATCCAGGGCACACTGAAGCTTTCTTT. Protein: CASSTGANPGHTEAFF. The chain has TRBV5-1 and TRBJ1-1; the D gene is possibly TRBD1 (5 bases). Germline V gene sequence: CDR1 SGHRS, CDR2 YFSETQ. The CDR3 runs to 16 residues. The germline V and J ends were trimmed by 4 bases and 3 bases, with 19 bases remaining between them.

This clonotype has a handful of counts. The chain is built from TRBV5-1 and TRBJ1-2; TRBD1 might be the D (5 bases). The CDR3 loop spans 13 amino acids. From germline, CDR1 is SGHRS and CDR2 YFSETQ. The V end was cut by 0 bases, the J end by 8 bases, with 11 bases between. The CDR3 sequence is CASSLAGTGGYTF. CDR3 DNA sequence: TGCGCCAGCAGCTTGGCAGGGACTGGGGGCTACACCTTC.

This rearrangement joins TRBV5-1 to TRBJ1-2; 8 nucleotides match TRBD1. The V gene end was trimmed by 1 base and the J gene end by 4 bases; junction bases not matched to a gene: 18. CDR3 length: 19 residues. Germline V CDR1 and CDR2: SGHRS, YFSETQ. CDR3 DNA: TGCGCCAGCAGCTTGCGCACGACCTCCGGGACAGGTGGGGGCTATGGCTACACCTTC. This codes for CASSLRTTSGTGGGYGYTF. Variable domain in full (rest from reference TRBV5-1 and TRBJ1-2): KAGVTQTPRYLIKTRGQQVTLSCSPISGHRSVSWYQQTPGQGLQFLFEYFSETQRNKGNFPGRFSGRQFSNSRSEMNVSTLELGDSALYLCASSLRTTSGTGGGYGYTFGSGTRLTVV.

This clonotype was counted at least ten times. The chain recombines TRBV6-2 or TRBV6-3 with TRBJ1-2, with TRBD1 matching over 7 bases. The CDR3 has 12 amino acids. Germline V lookup: CDR1 MNHEY, CDR2 SVGEGT. V shed 7 bases, J shed 5 bases, and the junction held 4 bases outside the gene matches. In nucleotides, the CDR3 is TGTGCCAGCACGGGGACAGCTTATGGCTACACCTTC. Residues: CASTGTAYGYTF.

This clonotype was seen ten or more times. The rearrangement uses TRBV24-1 and TRBJ1-5; possibly TRBD1 for D (6 bases). Trimming stripped 2 bases from V and 5 bases from J, with 12 bases between. This CDR3 comprises 15 residues. The V gene's germline CDR1 is KGHDR and CDR2 SFDVKD. CDR3 bases: TGTGCCACCAGTGATTCTACAGGGTGGGATCAGCCCCAGCATTTT. This translates into CATSDSTGWDQPQHF.

This clonotype was observed many times. V gene TRBV4-1 combines with J gene TRBJ1-5, with D maybe TRBD1 (6 bases). CDR1 MGHRA and CDR2 YSYEKL come from the germline V gene. The CDR3 totals 17 residues. The ends were cut back, 2 bases at V and 0 bases at J, with 14 bases in the middle. The CDR3 region is CASSQTSGVYSNQPQHF. CDR3 nucleotides: TGCGCCAGCAGCCAAACCTCAGGGGTTTATAGCAATCAGCCCCAGCATTTT.

This clonotype was seen repeatedly, ten times or more. The chain carries TRBV6-5 and TRBJ2-7; 8 bases match TRBD1. Germline CDR1 is MNHEY and CDR2 is SVGAGI. This CDR3 contains 13 residues. V lost 6 bases and J lost 3; bases outside the gene matches: 4. The CDR3 DNA is TGTGCCAGCAGGCAGGGACAGGTCTACGAGCAGTACTTC. Translation: CASRQGQVYEQYF.

Many counts were recorded for this clonotype. CDR3 nucleotide sequence: TGTGCCAGCAGTCCATCCCAGGGACTCGGAAGCACAGATACGCAGTATTTT. Translating it yields CASSPSQGLGSTDTQYF. V usage is TRBV12-3 or TRBV12-4 and J usage is TRBJ2-3, with D perhaps matching TRBD2 (6 bases). Trimming removed 5 bases from V and 0 bases from J, with 18 bases in between. The CDR3 contains 17 residues.

With regard to this clonotype: The conserved closing phenylalanine or tryptophan is absent in this CDR3, likely reflecting a read error. The chain joins TRBV5-5 to TRBJ2-2; 7 bases line up with TRBD2. Germline V gives CDR1 SGHKS, CDR2 YYEKEE (reference sequence). The CDR3 is 14 amino acids. DNA of the CDR3: TGTGCCAGGGGCCCCGGGCTCTTCAGCGGGGTGCTGTTTTGT. Amino acid sequence: CARGPGLFSGVLFC.

In this sample, this clonotype turned up many times. V gene TRBV5-1 combines with J gene TRBJ2-5; D perhaps matches TRBD2 (6 bases). The germline V gene has CDR1 SGHRS and CDR2 YFSETQ. CDR3 length equals 15 residues. The germline V and J ends were trimmed by 0 bases and 4 bases, with 13 bases remaining between them. Here the CDR3 DNA reads TGCGCCAGCAGCTTGGTTGGGGGAGGAGGAGAGACCCAGTACTTC. Amino acids: CASSLVGGGGETQYF.

The chain has TRBV5-1 and TRBJ1-1, with D perhaps matching TRBD1 (5 bases). This CDR3 spans 14 amino acids. V was clipped by 7 bases and J by 4 bases, with 17 bases between them. Germline loops: CDR1 SGHRS, CDR2 YFSETQ. The CDR3 spells CASRQQVTITEAFF. The CDR3 coding sequence is TGCGCCAGCCGGCAACAGGTGACGATCACTGAAGCTTTCTTT.